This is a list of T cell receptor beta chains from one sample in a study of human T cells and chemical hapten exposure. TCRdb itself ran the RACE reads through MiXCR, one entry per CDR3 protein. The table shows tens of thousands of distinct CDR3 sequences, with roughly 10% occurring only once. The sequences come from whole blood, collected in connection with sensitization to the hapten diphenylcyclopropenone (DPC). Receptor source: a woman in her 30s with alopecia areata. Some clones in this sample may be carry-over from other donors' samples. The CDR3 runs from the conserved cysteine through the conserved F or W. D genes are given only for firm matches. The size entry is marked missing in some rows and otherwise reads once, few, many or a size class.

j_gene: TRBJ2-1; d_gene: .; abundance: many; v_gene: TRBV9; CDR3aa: CASSPLLGAPHEQFF; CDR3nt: TGTGCCAGCAGCCCCCTCCTTGGGGCCCCCCATGAGCAGTTCTTC
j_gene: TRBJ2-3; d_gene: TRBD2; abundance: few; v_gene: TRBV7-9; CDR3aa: CASRSTSGPTDTQYF; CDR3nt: TGTGCCAGCAGGTCGACTAGCGGACCCACAGATACGCAGTATTTT
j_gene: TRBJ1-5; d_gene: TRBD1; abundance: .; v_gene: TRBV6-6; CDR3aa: CASSPQGDGQPQHF; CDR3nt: TGTGCCAGCAGTCCCCAGGGGGATGGTCAGCCCCAGCATTTT
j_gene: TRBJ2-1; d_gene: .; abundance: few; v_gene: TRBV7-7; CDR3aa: CASSFDPSGEQFF; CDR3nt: TGTGCTAGCAGCTTCGACCCCTCCGGAGAGCAGTTCTTC
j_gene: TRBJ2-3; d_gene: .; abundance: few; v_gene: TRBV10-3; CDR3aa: CAISEVLDTDTQYF; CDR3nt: TGTGCCATCAGTGAGGTCCTAGACACAGATACGCAGTATTTT
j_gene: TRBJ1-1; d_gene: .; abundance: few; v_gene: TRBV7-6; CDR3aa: CASSPIAGTEAFF; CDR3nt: TGTGCCAGCAGCCCCATAGCCGGGACTGAAGCTTTCTTT
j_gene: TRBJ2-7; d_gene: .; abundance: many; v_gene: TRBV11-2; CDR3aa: CASSPNRQNEQYF; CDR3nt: TGTGCCAGCAGCCCTAATCGACAGAACGAGCAGTACTTC
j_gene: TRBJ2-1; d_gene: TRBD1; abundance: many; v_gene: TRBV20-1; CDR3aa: CSASPMRQGAYNEQFF; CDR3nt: TGCAGTGCTAGCCCAATGCGACAGGGGGCATACAATGAGCAGTTCTTC
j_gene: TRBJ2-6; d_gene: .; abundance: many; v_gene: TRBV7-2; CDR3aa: CASRLNRDRGNVLTF; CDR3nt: TGTGCCAGCAGACTAAACCGGGACCGGGGCAACGTCCTGACTTTC
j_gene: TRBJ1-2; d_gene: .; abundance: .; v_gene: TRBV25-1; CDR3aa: CASRKQGAEGYTF; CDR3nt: TGTGCCAGCAGAAAACAGGGAGCAGAGGGCTACACCTTC
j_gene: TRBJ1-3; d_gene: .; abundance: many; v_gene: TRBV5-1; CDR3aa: CASRPTGSSGNTIYF; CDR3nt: TGCGCCAGCAGGCCTACTGGGAGCTCTGGAAACACCATATATTTT